The source of this T cell receptor (beta chain) is a study of molecular identifiers for immune sequencing clone quantification. Study-level information: In replicates, RNA from around 20,000 or 100,000 naive CD8 cells was divided five ways and four parts were sequenced.

Previously described methods with listed TCR primers produced the bulk TCR libraries. TCRdb reprocessed the PCR reads with MiXCR, giving one entry per CDR3 protein. Among about 640,000 distinct CDR3 sequences listed, less than 20% were seen once. V shed 10 bases, J shed 7 bases, and the junction held 4 bases outside the gene matches. The CDR3 runs to 12 residues. The rearrangement joins TRBV12-3 or TRBV12-4 to TRBJ1-6; 7 bases line up with TRBD1. The clonotype comes from a human donor in good health. Some libraries in this study had Jurkat cell RNA spiked in. Sequencing used naive CD8+ T cells from blood, with Jurkat cell RNA spiked in. Subset: FACS-sorted CD8+CD4-CCR7+CD45RA+ naive T cells. In nucleotides, the CDR3 is TGTGCCACAGGGACAGACAATTCACCCCTCCACTTT. Encoded protein: CATGTDNSPLHF.